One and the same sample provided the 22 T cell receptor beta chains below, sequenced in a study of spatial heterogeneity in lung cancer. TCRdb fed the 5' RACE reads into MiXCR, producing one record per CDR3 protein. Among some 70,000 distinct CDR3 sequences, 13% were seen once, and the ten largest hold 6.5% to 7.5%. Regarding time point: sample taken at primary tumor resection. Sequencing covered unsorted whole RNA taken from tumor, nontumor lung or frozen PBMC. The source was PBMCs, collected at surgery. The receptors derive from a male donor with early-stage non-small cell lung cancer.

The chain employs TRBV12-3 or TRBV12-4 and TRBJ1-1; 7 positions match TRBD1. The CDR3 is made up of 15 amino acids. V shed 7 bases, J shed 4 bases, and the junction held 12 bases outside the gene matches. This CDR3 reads CASTLPGGGSTEAFF. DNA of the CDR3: TGTGCCAGCACTCTTCCAGGGGGAGGAAGCACTGAAGCTTTCTTT.

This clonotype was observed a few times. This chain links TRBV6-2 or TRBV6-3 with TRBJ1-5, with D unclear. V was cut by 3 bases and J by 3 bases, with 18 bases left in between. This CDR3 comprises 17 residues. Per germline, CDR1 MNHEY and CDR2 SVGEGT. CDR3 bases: TGTGCCAGCAGTTATGAGCTCGGGAAACTTTTCAATCAGCCCCAGCATTTT. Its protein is CASSYELGKLFNQPQHF.

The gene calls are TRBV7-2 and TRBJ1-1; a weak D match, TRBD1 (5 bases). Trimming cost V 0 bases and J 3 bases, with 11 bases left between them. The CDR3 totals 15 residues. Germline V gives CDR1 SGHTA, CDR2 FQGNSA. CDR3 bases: TGTGCCAGCAGCTTAGCAGGGGCCCTGGACACTGAAGCTTTCTTT. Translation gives CASSLAGALDTEAFF.

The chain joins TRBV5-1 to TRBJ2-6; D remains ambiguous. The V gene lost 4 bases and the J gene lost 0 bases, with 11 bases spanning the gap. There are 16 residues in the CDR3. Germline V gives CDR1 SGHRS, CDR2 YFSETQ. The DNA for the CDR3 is TGCGCCAGCAGCAACGAACAGCGCTCTGGGGCCAACGTCCTGACTTTC. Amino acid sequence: CASSNEQRSGANVLTF.

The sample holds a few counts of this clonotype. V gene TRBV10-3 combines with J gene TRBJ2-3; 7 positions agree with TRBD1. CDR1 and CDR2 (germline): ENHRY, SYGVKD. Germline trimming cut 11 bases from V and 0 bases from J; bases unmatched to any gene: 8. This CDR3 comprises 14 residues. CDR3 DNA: TGTGCCGTTTGGGACAGCAGGAGCACAGATACGCAGTATTTT. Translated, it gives CAVWDSRSTDTQYF.

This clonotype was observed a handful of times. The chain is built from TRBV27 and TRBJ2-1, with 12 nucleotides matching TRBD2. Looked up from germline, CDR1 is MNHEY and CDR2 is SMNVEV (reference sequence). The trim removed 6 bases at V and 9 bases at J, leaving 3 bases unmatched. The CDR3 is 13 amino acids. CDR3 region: CASRTSGRSEQFF. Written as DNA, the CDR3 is TGTGCCAGCAGGACTAGCGGGAGATCTGAGCAGTTCTTC.

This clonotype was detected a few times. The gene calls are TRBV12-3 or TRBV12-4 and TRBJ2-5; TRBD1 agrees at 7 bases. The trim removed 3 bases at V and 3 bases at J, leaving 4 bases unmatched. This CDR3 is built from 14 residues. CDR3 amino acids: CASSFWQGEETQYF. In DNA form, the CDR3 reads TGTGCCAGCAGTTTTTGGCAGGGGGAAGAGACCCAGTACTTC.

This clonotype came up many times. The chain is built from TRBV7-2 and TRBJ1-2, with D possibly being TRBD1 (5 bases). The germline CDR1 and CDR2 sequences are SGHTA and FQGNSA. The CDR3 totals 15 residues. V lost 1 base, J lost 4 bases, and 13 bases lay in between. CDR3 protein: CASSLEPSGLYGYTF. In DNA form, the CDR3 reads TGTGCCAGCAGCTTAGAACCGTCAGGGCTCTATGGCTACACCTTC.

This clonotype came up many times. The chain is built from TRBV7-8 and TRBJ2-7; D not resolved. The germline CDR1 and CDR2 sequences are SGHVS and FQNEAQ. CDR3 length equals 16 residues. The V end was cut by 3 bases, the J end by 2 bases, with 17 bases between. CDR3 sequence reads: CASSFPRLVRPYEQYF. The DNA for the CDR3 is TGTGCCAGCAGCTTTCCCCGCCTAGTACGACCCTACGAGCAGTACTTC.

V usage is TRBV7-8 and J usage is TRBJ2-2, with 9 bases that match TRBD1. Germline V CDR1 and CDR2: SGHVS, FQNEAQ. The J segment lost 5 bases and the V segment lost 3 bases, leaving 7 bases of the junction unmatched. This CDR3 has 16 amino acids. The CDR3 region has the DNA TGTGCCAGCAGCTTCTCCGGGACAGGGCGGACCGGGGAGCTGTTTTTT. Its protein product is CASSFSGTGRTGELFF.

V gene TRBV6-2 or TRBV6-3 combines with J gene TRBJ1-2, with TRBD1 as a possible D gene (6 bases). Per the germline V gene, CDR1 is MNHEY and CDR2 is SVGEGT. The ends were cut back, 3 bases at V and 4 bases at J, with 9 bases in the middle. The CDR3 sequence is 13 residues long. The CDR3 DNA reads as TGTGCCAGCAGTTATGGGGGGCGCTATGGCTACACCTTC. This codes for CASSYGGRYGYTF.

The CDR3 nucleotides are TGTGCCAGCAGTGGACTGGCTCCACCTGGGGCCAACGTCCTGACTTTC. Amino acids: CASSGLAPPGANVLTF. The chain has TRBV6-2 or TRBV6-3 and TRBJ2-6; weak D call: TRBD2 (5 bases). V gave up 5 bases and J gave up 2 bases, with 13 bases separating them. The CDR3 is 16 residues long. Germline lookup yields CDR1 MNHEY and CDR2 SVGEGT.

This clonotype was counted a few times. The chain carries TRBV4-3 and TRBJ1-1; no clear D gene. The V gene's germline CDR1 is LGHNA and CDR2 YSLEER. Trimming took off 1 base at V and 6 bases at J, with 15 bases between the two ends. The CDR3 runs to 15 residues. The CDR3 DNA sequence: TGCGCCAGCAGCCAAGTATGGTCTACTGAGGCTGAAGCTTTCTTT. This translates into CASSQVWSTEAEAFF.

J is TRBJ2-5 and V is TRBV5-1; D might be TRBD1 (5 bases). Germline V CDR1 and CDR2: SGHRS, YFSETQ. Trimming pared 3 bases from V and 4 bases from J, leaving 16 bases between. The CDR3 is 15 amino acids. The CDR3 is CASSSARGWGETQYF. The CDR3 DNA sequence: TGCGCCAGCAGCTCCGCTAGGGGATGGGGAGAGACCCAGTACTTC.

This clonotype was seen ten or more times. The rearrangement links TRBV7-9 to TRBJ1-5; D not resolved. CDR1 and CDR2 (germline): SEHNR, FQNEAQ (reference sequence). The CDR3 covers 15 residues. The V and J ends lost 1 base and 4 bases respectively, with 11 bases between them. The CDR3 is CASSLDVGLNQPQHF. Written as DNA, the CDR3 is TGTGCCAGCAGCTTAGACGTTGGTCTGAATCAGCCCCAGCATTTT.

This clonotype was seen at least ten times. The CDR3 coding sequence is TGTGCCAGCAGCTACACAACTTCCCTTAGCGGGATGTTTGTAGGGGAGCAGTTCTTC. It translates to CASSYTTSLSGMFVGEQFF. This chain connects TRBV11-2 to TRBJ2-1, with 8 positions matching TRBD2. With V trimmed by 4 bases and J by 10 bases, 24 bases remained unmatched. CDR3 length equals 19 residues. CDR1 SGHAT and CDR2 FQNNGV come from the germline V gene.

CDR3 residues: CASSLGFGLEKLFF. The DNA for the CDR3 is TGTGCCAGCAGTTTGGGCTTTGGGCTGGAAAAACTGTTTTTT. The chain recombines TRBV27 with TRBJ1-4; the D is unclear. This CDR3 has 14 amino acids. Per germline, CDR1 MNHEY and CDR2 SMNVEV (reference sequence). The germline V and J ends were trimmed by 3 bases and 8 bases, with 13 bases remaining between them.

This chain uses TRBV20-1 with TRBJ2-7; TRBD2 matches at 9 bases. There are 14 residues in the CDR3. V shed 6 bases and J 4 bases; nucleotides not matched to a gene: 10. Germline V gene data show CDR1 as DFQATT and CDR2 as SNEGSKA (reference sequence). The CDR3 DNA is TGCAGTGCCTCCCGCCCAGCGGGAGGTTACGAGCAGTACTTC. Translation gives CSASRPAGGYEQYF.

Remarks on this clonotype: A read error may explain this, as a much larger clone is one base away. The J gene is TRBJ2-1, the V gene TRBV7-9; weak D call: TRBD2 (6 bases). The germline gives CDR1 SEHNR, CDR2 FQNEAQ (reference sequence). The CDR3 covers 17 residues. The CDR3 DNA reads TGTGTCAGCAGCTCCTCCGAGCGGGCGACCTCCTACAATGAGCAGTTCTTC. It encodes CVSSSSERATSYNEQFF.

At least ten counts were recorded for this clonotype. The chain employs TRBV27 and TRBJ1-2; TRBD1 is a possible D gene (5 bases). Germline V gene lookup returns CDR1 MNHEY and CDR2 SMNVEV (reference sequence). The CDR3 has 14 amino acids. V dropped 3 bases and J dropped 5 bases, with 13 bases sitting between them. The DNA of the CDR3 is TGTGCCAGCAGTTTTGGGACCGGCGAGTATGGCTACACCTTC. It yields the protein CASSFGTGEYGYTF.

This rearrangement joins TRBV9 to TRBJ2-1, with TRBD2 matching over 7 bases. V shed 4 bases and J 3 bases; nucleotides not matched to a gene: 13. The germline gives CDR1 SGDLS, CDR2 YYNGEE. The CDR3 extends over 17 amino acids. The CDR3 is CASSPPGGRAVYNEQFF. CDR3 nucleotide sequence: TGTGCCAGCAGCCCTCCTGGGGGGAGGGCGGTCTACAATGAGCAGTTCTTC.

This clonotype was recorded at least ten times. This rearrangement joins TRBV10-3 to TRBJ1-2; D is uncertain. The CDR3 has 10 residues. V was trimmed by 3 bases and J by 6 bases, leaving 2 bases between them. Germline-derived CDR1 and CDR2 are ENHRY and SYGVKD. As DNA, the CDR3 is TGTGCCATCAGTGAAAATGGCTACACCTTC. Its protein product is CAISENGYTF.